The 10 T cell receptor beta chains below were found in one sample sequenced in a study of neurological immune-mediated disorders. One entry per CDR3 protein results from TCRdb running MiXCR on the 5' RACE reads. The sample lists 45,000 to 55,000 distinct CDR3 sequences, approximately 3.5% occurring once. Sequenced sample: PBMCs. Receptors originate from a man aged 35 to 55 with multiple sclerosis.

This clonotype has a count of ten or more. The CDR3: CASSHYASAFGDQPQHF. The CDR3 DNA is TGTGCCAGCAGCCACTACGCGTCCGCCTTTGGAGATCAGCCCCAGCATTTT. The chain combines TRBV5-6 with TRBJ1-5; D unclear. The V gene lost 4 bases and the J gene lost 5 bases, with 22 bases spanning the gap. CDR3 length: 17 amino acids. Germline values: CDR1 SGHDT, CDR2 YYEEEE. The entire variable domain, with the rest obtained from reference TRBV5-6 and TRBJ1-5, is as follows: DAGVTQSPTHLIKTRGQQVTLRCSPKSGHDTVSWYQQALGQGPQFIFQYYEEEERQRGNFPDRFSGHQFPNYSSELNVNALLLGDSALYLCASSHYASAFGDQPQHFGDGTRLSIL.

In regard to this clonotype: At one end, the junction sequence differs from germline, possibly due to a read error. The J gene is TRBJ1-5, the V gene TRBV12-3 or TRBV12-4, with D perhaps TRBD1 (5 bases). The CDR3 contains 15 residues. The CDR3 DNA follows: TGTGCCAGCAGTTTTGGGGGATTTAGCAATCAGCCCCAGAATTTT. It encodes CASSFGGFSNQPQNF.

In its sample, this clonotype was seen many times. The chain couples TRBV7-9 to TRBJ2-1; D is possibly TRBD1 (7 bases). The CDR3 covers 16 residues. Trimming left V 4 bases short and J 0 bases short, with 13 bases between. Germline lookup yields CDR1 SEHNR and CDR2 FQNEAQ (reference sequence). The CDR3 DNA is TGTGCCAGCAGCTCCCAGGGGGGACTCTCCTACAATGAGCAGTTCTTC. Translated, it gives CASSSQGGLSYNEQFF.

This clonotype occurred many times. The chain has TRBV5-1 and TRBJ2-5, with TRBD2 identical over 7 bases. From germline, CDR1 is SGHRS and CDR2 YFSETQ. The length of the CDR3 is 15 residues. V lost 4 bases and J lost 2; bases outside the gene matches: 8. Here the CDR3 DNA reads TGCGCCAGCAGCGACCCACTAGCGCCACAAGAGACCCAGTACTTC. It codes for CASSDPLAPQETQYF.

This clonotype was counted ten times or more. The CDR3 bases are TGCGCCAGCAGCTTGACGGGGACAGGCTTATGGAACACCATATATTTT. Translation: CASSLTGTGLWNTIYF. This chain connects TRBV5-1 to TRBJ1-3; 8 nucleotides match TRBD1. The CDR3 sequence is 16 residues long. CDR1 and CDR2 (germline): SGHRS, YFSETQ. V shed 1 base, J shed 7 bases, and the junction held 10 bases outside the gene matches.

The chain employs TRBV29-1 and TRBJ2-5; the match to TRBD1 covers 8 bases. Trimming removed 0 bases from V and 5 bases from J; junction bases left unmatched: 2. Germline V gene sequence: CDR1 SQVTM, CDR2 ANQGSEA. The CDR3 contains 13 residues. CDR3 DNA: TGCAGCGTTGAAGAGACAGGGGCCGAGACCCAGTACTTC. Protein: CSVEETGAETQYF. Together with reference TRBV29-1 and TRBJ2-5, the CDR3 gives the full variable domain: SAVISQKPSRDICQRGTSLTIQCQVDSQVTMMFWYRQQPGQSLTLIATANQGSEATYESGFVIDKFPISRPNLTFSTLTVSNMSPEDSSIYLCSVEETGAETQYFGPGTRLLVL.

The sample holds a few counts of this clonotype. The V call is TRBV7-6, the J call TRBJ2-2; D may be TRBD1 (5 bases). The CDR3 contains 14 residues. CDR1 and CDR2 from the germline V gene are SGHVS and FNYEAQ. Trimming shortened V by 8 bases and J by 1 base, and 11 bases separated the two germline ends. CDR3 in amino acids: CASGTTGNTGELFF. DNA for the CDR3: TGTGCCAGCGGTACTACAGGGAACACCGGGGAGCTGTTTTTT. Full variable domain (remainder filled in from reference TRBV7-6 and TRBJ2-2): GAGVSQSPRYKVTKRGQDVALRCDPISGHVSLYWYRQALGQGPEFLTYFNYEAQQDKSGLPNDRFSAERPEGSISTLTIQRTEQRDSAMYRCASGTTGNTGELFFGEGSRLTVL.

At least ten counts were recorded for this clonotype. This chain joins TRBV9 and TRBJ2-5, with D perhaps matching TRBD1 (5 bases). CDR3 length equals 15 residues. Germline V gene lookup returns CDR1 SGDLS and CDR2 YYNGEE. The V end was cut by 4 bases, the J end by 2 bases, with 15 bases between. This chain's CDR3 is CASSQSWGSQETQYF. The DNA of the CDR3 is TGTGCCAGCAGCCAGTCTTGGGGCAGTCAAGAGACCCAGTACTTC.

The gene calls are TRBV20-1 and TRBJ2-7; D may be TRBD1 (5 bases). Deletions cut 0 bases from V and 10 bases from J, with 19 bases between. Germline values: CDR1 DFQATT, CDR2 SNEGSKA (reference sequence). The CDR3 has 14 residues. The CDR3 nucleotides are TGCAGTGCTAGAGATCCGGCAGGGATCCAAGATCAGTACTTC. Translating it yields CSARDPAGIQDQYF.

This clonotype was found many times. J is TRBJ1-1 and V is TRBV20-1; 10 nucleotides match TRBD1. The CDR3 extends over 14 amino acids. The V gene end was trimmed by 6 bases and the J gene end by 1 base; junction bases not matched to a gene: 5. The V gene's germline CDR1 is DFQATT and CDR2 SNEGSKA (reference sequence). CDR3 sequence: CSAKDRGKNTEAFF. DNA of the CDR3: TGCAGTGCAAAGGACAGGGGGAAGAACACTGAAGCTTTCTTT.